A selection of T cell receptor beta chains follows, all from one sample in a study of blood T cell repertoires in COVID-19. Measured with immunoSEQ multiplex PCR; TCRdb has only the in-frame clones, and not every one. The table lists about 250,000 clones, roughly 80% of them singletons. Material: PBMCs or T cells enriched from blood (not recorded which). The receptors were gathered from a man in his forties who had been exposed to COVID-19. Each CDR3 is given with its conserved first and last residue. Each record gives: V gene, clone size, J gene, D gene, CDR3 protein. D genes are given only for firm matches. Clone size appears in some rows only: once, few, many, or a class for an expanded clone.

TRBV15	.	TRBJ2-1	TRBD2	CATSRDREGFYNEQFF
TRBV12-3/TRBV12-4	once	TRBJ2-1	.	CASSLSSSKQQFF
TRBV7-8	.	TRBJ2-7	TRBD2	CASSLAGGPYEQYF
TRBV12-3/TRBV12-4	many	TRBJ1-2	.	CASSLSDNYGYTF
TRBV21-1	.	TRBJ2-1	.	CASSNSTSGGRSSYNEQFF
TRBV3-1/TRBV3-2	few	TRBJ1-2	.	CASSSASGGYYGYTF
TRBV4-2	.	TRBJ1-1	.	CASSQDSRTEAFF
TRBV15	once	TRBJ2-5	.	CATTPLDWLSETQYF
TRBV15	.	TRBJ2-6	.	CATKRAGSGANVLTF
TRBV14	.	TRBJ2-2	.	CASSQRVTGELFF
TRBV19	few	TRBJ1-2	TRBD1	CASSILSGGPNYGYTF
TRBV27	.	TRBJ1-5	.	CASSLMGRFNQPQHF
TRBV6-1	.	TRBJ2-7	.	CASRRQLSSYEQYF
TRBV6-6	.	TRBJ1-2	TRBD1	CASSYIGGANYGYTF
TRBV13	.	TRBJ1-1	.	CASSLNRGTEAFF
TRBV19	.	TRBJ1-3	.	CASIPGYETGNTIYF
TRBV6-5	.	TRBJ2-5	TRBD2	CASTIAGGNMETQYF
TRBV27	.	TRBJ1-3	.	CASSYNGGENTIYF
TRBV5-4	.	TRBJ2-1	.	CASSLGEANEQFF
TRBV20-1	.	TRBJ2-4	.	CSARASAIQYF
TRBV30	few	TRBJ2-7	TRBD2	CAWSSGGSLYEQYF
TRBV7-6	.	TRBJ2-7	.	CASSLAQRAYEQYF
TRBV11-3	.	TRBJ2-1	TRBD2	CASSWGGFGNEQFF
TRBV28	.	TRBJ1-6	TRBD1	CASSLTLVEGARSPLHF
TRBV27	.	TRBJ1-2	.	CASSLSGGYGYTF
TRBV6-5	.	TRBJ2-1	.	CASTPPGDREQFF
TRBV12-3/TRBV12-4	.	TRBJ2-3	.	CASSLHNTDTQYF
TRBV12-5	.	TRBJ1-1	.	CASGFGDFEAFF
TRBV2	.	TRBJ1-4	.	CASRVQQGARREKLFF
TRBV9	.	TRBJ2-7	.	CASNWDGSSYEQYF
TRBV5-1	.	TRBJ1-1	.	CASRISPGMNTEAFF
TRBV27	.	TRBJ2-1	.	CASSSATYNEQFF
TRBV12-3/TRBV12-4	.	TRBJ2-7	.	CASSLFIYEQYF
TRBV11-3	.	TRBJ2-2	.	CASSSPPQDAGELFF
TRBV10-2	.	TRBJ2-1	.	CASRETGNPYNEQFF
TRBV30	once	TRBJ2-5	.	CAWSGPVQETQYF
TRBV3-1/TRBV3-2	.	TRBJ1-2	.	CASSQSGHGYTF
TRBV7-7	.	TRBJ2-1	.	CASSLKPALEQFF
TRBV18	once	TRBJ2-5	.	CASSRSREETQYF
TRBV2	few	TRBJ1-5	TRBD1	CATQGAYNQPQHF
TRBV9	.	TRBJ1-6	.	CASREGSNSPLHF
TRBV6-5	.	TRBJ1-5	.	CASSTRDTHPQHF
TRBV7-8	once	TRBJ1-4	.	CASSLQGIGEKLFF
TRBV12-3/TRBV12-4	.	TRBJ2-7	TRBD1	CASRRDRTYEQYF
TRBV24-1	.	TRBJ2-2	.	CATSRAGTLNTGELFF
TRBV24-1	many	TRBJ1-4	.	CATSDPGLSNEKLFF
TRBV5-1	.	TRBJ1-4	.	CASSDQTTNEKLFF
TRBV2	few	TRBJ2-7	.	CASSASRQGRDGQYF
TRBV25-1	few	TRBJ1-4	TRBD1	CASRQGASEKLFF
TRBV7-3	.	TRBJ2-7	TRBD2	CASSLFTSGRDEQYF
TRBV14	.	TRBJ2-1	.	CASSRTAGYNEQFF